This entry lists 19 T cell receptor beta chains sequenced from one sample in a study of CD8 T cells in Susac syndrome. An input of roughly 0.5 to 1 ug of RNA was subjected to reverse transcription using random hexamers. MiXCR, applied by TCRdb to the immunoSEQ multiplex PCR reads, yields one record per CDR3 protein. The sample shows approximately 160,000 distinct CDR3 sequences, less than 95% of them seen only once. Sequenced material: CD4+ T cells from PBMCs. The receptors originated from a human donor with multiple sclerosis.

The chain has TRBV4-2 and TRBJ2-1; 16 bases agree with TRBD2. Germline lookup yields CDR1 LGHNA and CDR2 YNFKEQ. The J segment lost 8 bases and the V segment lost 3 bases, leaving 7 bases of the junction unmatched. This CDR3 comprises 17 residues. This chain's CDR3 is CASSQGLAGGAVDEQFF. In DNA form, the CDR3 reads TGTGCCAGCAGCCAGGGACTAGCGGGAGGGGCCGTGGATGAGCAGTTCTTC.

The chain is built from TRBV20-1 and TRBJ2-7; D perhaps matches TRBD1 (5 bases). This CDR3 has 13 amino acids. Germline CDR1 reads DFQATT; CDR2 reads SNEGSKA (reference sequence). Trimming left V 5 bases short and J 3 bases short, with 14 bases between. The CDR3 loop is CSAPQGRNYEQYF. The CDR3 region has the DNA TGCAGTGCTCCCCAGGGCCGAAACTACGAGCAGTACTTC.

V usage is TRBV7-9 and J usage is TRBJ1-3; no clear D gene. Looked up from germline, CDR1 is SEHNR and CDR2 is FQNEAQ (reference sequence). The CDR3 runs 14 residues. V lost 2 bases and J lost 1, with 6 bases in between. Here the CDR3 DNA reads TGTGCCAGCAGCTTACGGACGTCTGGAAACACCATATATTTT. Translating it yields CASSLRTSGNTIYF.

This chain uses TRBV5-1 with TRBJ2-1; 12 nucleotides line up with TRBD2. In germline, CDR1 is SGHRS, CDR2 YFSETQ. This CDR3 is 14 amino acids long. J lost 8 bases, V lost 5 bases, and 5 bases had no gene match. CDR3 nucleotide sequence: TGCGCCAGCAGTCGACTAGCGGGAGCGGATGAGCAGTTCTTC. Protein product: CASSRLAGADEQFF.

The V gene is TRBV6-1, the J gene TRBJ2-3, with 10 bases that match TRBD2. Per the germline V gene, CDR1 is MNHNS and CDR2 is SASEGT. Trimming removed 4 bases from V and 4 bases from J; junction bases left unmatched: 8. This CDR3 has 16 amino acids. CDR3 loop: CASSAHLAGGADTQYF. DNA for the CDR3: TGTGCCAGCAGTGCACATTTAGCGGGAGGCGCAGATACGCAGTATTTT.

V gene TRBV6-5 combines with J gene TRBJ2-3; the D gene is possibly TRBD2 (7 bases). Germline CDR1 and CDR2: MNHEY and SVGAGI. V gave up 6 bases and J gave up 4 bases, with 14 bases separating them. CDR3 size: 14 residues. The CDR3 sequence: CASSQGGAPDTQYF. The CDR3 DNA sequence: TGTGCCAGCAGCCAAGGGGGGGCCCCAGATACGCAGTATTTT.

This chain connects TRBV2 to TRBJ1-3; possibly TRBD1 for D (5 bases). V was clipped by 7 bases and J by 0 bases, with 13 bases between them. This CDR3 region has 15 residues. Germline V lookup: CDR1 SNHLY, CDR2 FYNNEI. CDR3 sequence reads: CASTRGLLSGNTIYF. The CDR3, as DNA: TGTGCCAGCACAAGGGGTCTCCTCTCTGGAAACACCATATATTTT.

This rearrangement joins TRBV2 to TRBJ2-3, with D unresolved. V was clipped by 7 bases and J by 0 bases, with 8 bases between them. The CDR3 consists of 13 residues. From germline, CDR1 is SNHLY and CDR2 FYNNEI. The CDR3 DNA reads TGTGCCAGCAAGGCCGGAAGCACAGATACGCAGTATTTT. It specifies CASKAGSTDTQYF. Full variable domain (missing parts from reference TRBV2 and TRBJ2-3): EPEVTQTPSHQVTQMGQEVILRCVPISNHLYFYWYRQILGQKVEFLVSFYNNEISEKSEIFDDQFSVERPDGSNFTLKIRSTKLEDSAMYFCASKAGSTDTQYFGPGTRLTVL.

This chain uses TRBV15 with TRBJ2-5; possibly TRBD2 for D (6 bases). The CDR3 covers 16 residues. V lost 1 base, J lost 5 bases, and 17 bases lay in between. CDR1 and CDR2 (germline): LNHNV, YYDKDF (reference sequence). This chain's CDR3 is CATSRVGGVARETQYF. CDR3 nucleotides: TGTGCCACCAGCAGAGTGGGGGGAGTAGCGCGGGAGACCCAGTACTTC.

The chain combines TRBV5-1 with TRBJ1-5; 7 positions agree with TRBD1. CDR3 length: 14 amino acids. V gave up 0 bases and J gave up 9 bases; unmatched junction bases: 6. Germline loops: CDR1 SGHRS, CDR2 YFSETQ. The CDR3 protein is CASSLGDRTGPQHF. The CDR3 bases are TGCGCCAGCAGCTTGGGGGACAGAACAGGGCCCCAGCATTTT. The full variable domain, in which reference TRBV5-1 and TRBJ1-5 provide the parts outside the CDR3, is KAGVTQTPRYLIKTRGQQVTLSCSPISGHRSVSWYQQTPGQGLQFLFEYFSETQRNKGNFPGRFSGRQFSNSRSEMNVSTLELGDSALYLCASSLGDRTGPQHFGDGTRLSIL.

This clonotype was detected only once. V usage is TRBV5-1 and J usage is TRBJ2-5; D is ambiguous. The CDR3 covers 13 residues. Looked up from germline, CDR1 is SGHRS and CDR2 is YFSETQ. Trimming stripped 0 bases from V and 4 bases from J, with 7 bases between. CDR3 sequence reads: CASSLGYTETQYF. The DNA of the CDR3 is TGCGCCAGCAGCTTGGGCTATACAGAGACCCAGTACTTC.

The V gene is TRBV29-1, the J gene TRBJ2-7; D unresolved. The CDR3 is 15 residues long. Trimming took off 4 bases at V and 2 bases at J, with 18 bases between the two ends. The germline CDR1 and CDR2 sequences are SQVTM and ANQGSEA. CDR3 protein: CSVARPGRFAYEQYF. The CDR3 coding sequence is TGCAGCGTTGCCAGGCCCGGGCGGTTTGCCTACGAGCAGTACTTC.

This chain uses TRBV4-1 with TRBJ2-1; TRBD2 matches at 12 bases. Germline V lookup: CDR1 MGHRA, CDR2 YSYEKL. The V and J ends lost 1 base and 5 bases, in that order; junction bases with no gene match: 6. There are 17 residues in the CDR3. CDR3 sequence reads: CASSQGPTSGRNNEQFF. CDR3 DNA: TGCGCCAGCAGCCAAGGTCCGACTAGCGGGAGAAACAATGAGCAGTTCTTC.

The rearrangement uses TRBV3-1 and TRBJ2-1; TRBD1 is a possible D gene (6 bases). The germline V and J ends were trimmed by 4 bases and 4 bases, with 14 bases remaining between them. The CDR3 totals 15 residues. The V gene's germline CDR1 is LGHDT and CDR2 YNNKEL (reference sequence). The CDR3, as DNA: TGTGCCAGCAGCCGCGGACAGCCCAGTTACAATGAGCAGTTCTTC. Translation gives CASSRGQPSYNEQFF.

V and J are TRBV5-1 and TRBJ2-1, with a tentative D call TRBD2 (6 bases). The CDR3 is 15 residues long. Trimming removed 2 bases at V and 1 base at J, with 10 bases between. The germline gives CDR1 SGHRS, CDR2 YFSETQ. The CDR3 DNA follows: TGCGCCAGCAGCTTTCTTGGAGGGTCCTACAATGAGCAGTTCTTC. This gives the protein CASSFLGGSYNEQFF.

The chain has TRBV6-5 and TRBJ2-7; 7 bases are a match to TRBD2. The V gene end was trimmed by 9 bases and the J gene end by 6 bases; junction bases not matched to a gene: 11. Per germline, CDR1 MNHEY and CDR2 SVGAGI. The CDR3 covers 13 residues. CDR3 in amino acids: CASRPGGRGEQYF. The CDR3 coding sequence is TGTGCCAGTCGACCGGGGGGACGGGGCGAGCAGTACTTC.

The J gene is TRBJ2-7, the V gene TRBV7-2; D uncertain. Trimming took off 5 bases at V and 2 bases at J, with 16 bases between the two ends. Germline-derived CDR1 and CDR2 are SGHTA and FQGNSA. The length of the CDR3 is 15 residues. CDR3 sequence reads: CASSPQAARAYEQYF. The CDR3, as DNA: TGTGCCAGCAGCCCCCAGGCAGCTCGGGCCTACGAGCAGTACTTC.

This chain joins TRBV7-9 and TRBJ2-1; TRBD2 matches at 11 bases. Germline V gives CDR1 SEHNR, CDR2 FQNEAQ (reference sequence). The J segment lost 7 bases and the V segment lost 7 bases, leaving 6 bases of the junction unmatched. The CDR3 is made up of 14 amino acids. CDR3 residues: CASNFGTSGNEQFF. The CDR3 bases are TGTGCCAGCAACTTCGGGACTAGCGGAAATGAGCAGTTCTTC.

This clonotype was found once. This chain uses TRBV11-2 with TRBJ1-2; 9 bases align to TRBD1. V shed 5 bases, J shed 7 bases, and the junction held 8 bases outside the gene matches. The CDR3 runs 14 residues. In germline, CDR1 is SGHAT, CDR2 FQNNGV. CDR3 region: CASSGTQGALGYTF. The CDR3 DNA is TGTGCCAGCAGCGGGACACAGGGGGCGCTTGGCTACACCTTC.